The present TCR beta chain was sequenced within a study of CD8+CD57+ T cells in acquired aplastic anemia (dated by TCRdb to about 2018). Looking at the study overall: DNA extracted from sorted CD4+ and CD8+ cells had a mean of roughly 3.3 ug, with a range of roughly 0.18 to 27.4 ug. Mean read counts for healthy donor samples were 9 million to 10.8 million for CD4+ cells and around 11 million for CD8+ cells. What the research found in general, with its limitations: Between patients and healthy controls, no significant difference in CD8+ Simpson's diversity was found (P=0.060). Although 25 to 30 CD8+ CDR3 sequences were shared by patients and controls, these sequences appeared highly expressed in patients and within the immunodominant clones of patients.

According to the germline V gene (reference sequence), CDR1 reads WNHNN and CDR2 reads SYGVQD. The CDR3 runs 14 amino acids, cysteine and phenylalanine included. Here the CDR3 DNA is all that survives: 42 bases in frame from base 1. With respect to this clonotype: There is no known antigen for this receptor. At one end the junction does not follow the germline gene, possibly because of a read error.

In the study, sorted CD4+ and CD8+ blood T cells from patients with severe aplastic anemia and from healthy subjects underwent deep sequencing of TCR repertoires. Ficoll-Paque density gradient centrifugation was used to isolate peripheral blood mononuclear cells. Before DNA extraction, CD4+ and CD8+ T cells were sorted by FACS or by magnetic beads. Genomic DNA was used as template for profiling of TCR beta VDJ combinations and CDR3 sequences. An Illumina HiSeq 2000 was the platform used for TCR repertoire sequencing. For the original study's pipeline: Repertoires were assessed using TRBV/TRBJ rearrangement plots, CDR3 size and DJ length profiles, and Simpson's diversity index. The immunodominant clone was defined as the most abundant DNA sequence in deep sequencing data. CDR3 amino acid sequences were screened for sharing across subjects and were compared with published repertoires and the VDJdb database. TCRdb handled the public reads itself, with Q25 trimming in fastp and clone calling in MiXCR, and kept productive beta chains. CDR3 protein sequences are deduplicated, and each keeps its most common genes and DNA. Clone size and V and J calls follow TCRdb, not the original study. For this sample there are around 190,000 distinct CDR3 sequences; around 63% appear just once. The ten top clones hold 25% to 35% of the sample.

Rearrangement joined TRBV10-1 to TRBJ2-3; no D gene call is confident. The clonotype was recovered from a human donor in good health. The specimen was sorted CD4+, CD8+, or CD8+CD57+ T cells (not recorded which) from PBMCs. CDR3 reads: CARSDGVLTDTQYF. The DNA sequence is as follows: TGCGCCAGAAGTGATGGGGTACTGACAGATACGCAGTATTTT.